The clone carrying this T cell receptor beta chain was picked up one time. The sample is drawn from a study of shared clonotypes between healthy human individuals. Assay: immunoSEQ multiplex PCR; the TCRdb copy retains only in-frame clones and omits some. The table lists some 1,600,000 clones, 95% to 99% of them singletons. The V gene end was trimmed by 1 base and the J gene end by 5 bases; junction bases not matched to a gene: 8. CDR1 SGHRS and CDR2 YFSETQ come from the germline V gene. CDR3 length equals 15 residues. The genes are TRBV5-1 and TRBJ2-7; 8 nucleotides match TRBD1. Sequenced: naive CD4+ T cells sorted from blood. The subset: CD45RA+ positively selected. The receptor comes from a young man in good health. CDR3 bases: TGCGCCAGCAGCTTGTCGTACAGGGGGTGGAACGAGCAGTACTTC. Its protein product is CASSLSYRGWNEQYF.